This T cell receptor beta chain originates from a study of beta chain features in type 1 diabetes. The study reverse transcribed the entire isolated RNA, so it sequenced expressed TCRB transcripts. The protocol was immunoSEQ multiplex PCR, while the TCRdb copy is restricted to in-frame clones and leaves out a portion. The data show approximately 170,000 clones, 7.5% to 8.5% seen once. V shed 6 bases and J 6 bases; nucleotides not matched to a gene: 13. CDR1 and CDR2 from the germline V gene are KGHSH and LQKENI. CDR3 length: 15 residues. Study-wide points: People with Type 1 diabetes carried modestly yet significantly shorter TCRB CDR3s in all four CD4+ subsets.

In the case of this clone: The antigen remains undetermined.

Specimen: central memory CD4+ T cells from blood. This clonotype was obtained from a man younger than 35 with type 1 diabetes. This chain uses TRBV18 with TRBJ2-7, with 8 bases that match TRBD1. The CDR3 region is CASSTSLTGEAEQYF. The DNA for the CDR3 is TGTGCCAGCTCCACCAGCCTGACAGGGGAGGCCGAGCAGTACTTC.